This entry lists 26 T cell receptor beta chains sequenced from one sample in a study of blood T cells in healthy people across ages. Next came a second PCR, run for roughly 6 to 11 cycles, which used a sample-barcoded 5' primer along with a J-beta primer mix. MiXCR was run by TCRdb on the 5' RACE reads, yielding one entry per CDR3 protein. The table includes 650,000 to 1,000,000 distinct CDR3 sequences, around 34% detected once. Sequencing was carried out using blood. These receptors came from a man between 18 and 35 years old in good health.

This chain joins TRBV11-3 and TRBJ2-1; D is perhaps TRBD2 (6 bases). CDR1 and CDR2 (germline): SGHNT, YENEEA. The CDR3 runs 12 residues. Between the trimmed V and J ends, which lost 4 bases and 15 bases, there was a span of 16 bases. The CDR3 reads CASSYIGGLVFF. In DNA form, the CDR3 reads TGTGCCAGCAGCTACATCGGGGGACTTGTGTTCTTC.

This clonotype came up a few times. The gene calls are TRBV6-2 or TRBV6-3 and TRBJ2-2; D gene ambiguous. V dropped 0 bases and J dropped 2 bases, with 10 bases sitting between them. This CDR3 spans 16 amino acids. CDR1 is MNHEY, CDR2 SVGEGT, per germline. CDR3 in DNA: TGTGCCAGCAGTTACTCTGGCGAGCTTAACACCGGGGAGCTGTTTTTT. Translating it yields CASSYSGELNTGELFF.

This clonotype has a handful of counts. The rearrangement uses TRBV5-1 and TRBJ1-6; 8 bases map to TRBD1. The CDR3 extends over 16 amino acids. CDR1 and CDR2 (germline): SGHRS, YFSETQ. After removal of 3 bases from V and 2 bases from J, the junction contained 4 bases not matched to a gene. CDR3 in amino acids: CASSSDRAAYNSPLHF. CDR3 nucleotide sequence: TGCGCCAGCAGCTCGGACAGGGCGGCCTATAATTCACCCCTCCACTTT. Using reference TRBV5-1 and TRBJ1-6 for the parts outside the CDR3, the full variable domain is KAGVTQTPRYLIKTRGQQVTLSCSPISGHRSVSWYQQTPGQGLQFLFEYFSETQRNKGNFPGRFSGRQFSNSRSEMNVSTLELGDSALYLCASSSDRAAYNSPLHFGNGTRLTVT.

The chain joins TRBV5-1 to TRBJ2-2, with a tentative D call TRBD2 (5 bases). V lost 4 bases to trimming and J lost 5 bases, with 18 bases between them. Germline values: CDR1 SGHRS, CDR2 YFSETQ. This CDR3 is built from 16 residues. This chain's CDR3 is CASSTSSLSWTGELFF. The CDR3 DNA reads TGCGCCAGCAGCACCTCTAGCCTGTCCTGGACCGGGGAGCTGTTTTTT.

This clonotype was seen a few times. The genes are TRBV12-3 or TRBV12-4 and TRBJ1-5; D is unresolved. The CDR3 runs to 12 residues. The germline V and J ends were trimmed by 3 bases and 4 bases, with 4 bases remaining between them. The CDR3 nucleotides are TGTGCCAGCAGTTTTATGAATCAGCCCCAGCATTTT. Translating gives CASSFMNQPQHF.

This clonotype was detected a few times. V and J are TRBV7-2 and TRBJ1-2; no firm D call. The V end was cut by 1 base, the J end by 8 bases, with 17 bases between. The germline V gene has CDR1 SGHTA and CDR2 FQGNSA. CDR3 length: 15 amino acids. CDR3 bases: TGTGCCAGCAGCTTAGACAGCCCAGTCGGAGGGGGCTACACCTTC. Translated: CASSLDSPVGGGYTF.

This clonotype was seen a handful of times. The rearrangement links TRBV7-2 to TRBJ1-5; 7 nucleotides match TRBD1. Trimming took 5 bases from V and 0 from J; bases not matched to a gene: 16. Germline-derived CDR1 and CDR2 are SGHTA and FQGNSA. This CDR3 region has 19 residues. The chain's CDR3 is CASSPLTGLTPYSNQPQHF. The CDR3 region has the DNA TGTGCCAGCAGCCCACTGACAGGGCTAACCCCTTATAGCAATCAGCCCCAGCATTTT.

The rearrangement links TRBV10-3 to TRBJ1-1; D not certain. Germline lookup yields CDR1 ENHRY and CDR2 SYGVKD. Trimming stripped 3 bases from V and 5 bases from J, with 10 bases between. CDR3 length: 13 amino acids. The CDR3, as DNA: TGTGCCATCAGTGAAGAGGCCGAGACTGAAGCTTTCTTT. Amino acids: CAISEEAETEAFF.

This clonotype occurred a few times. This chain connects TRBV27 to TRBJ1-1; D is perhaps TRBD1 (6 bases). The CDR3 has 14 amino acids. The V end was cut by 3 bases, the J end by 1 base, with 9 bases between. The V gene's germline CDR1 is MNHEY and CDR2 SMNVEV (reference sequence). CDR3 bases: TGTGCCAGCAGTTTCCACAGGGCGAACACTGAAGCTTTCTTT. Encoded protein: CASSFHRANTEAFF.

The CDR3 loop is CAGSPGGADGYTF. The CDR3 region has the DNA TGTGCCGGCTCCCCAGGGGGGGCAGATGGCTACACCTTC. The genes are TRBV28 and TRBJ1-2; 7 bases map to TRBD1. The ends lost 11 bases at V and 6 bases at J; junction bases unmatched: 12. Germline loops: CDR1 MDHEN, CDR2 SYDVKM. The CDR3 loop spans 13 amino acids.

The chain couples TRBV20-1 to TRBJ1-5; 9 bases agree with TRBD1. The CDR3 has 15 residues. V lost 0 bases and J lost 5; bases outside the gene matches: 5. Germline-derived CDR1 and CDR2 are DFQATT and SNEGSKA (reference sequence). The CDR3 loop reads CSARDPGTGYQPQHF. CDR3 DNA: TGCAGTGCTAGAGATCCCGGGACAGGGTATCAGCCCCAGCATTTT.

There are many counts of this clonotype. This rearrangement joins TRBV9 to TRBJ1-2; D unresolved. V lost 3 bases to trimming and J lost 4 bases, with 16 bases between them. The germline V gene has CDR1 SGDLS and CDR2 YYNGEE. The CDR3 consists of 15 residues. The CDR3 DNA reads TGTGCCAGCAGCGAAGGAAGGGTCCACTCCTATGGCTACACCTTC. This codes for CASSEGRVHSYGYTF.

The chain carries TRBV7-9 and TRBJ2-3; 9 positions agree with TRBD2. Per the germline V gene, CDR1 is SEHNR and CDR2 is FQNEAQ (reference sequence). This CDR3 has 17 residues. The trim removed 7 bases at V and 2 bases at J, leaving 13 bases unmatched. This chain's CDR3 is CASNSRSSSGDTDTQYF. Here the CDR3 DNA reads TGTGCCAGCAACTCTAGATCGTCTAGCGGGGACACAGATACGCAGTATTTT. Using reference TRBV7-9 and TRBJ2-3 for the parts outside the CDR3, the full variable domain is DTGVSQNPRHKITKRGQNVTFRCDPISEHNRLYWYRQTLGQGPEFLTYFQNEAQLEKSRLLSDRFSAERPKGSFSTLEIQRTEQGDSAMYLCASNSRSSSGDTDTQYFGPGTRLTVL.

The J gene is TRBJ2-2, the V gene TRBV10-2; TRBD2 aligns across 9 bases. The CDR3 contains 16 residues. Germline lookup yields CDR1 WSHSY and CDR2 SAAADI. J gave up 3 bases and V 6 bases, and 8 bases lay outside the gene matches. Written as DNA, the CDR3 is TGCGCCAGCAGGAACCCTAGCGGGGACGACACCGGGGAGCTGTTTTTT. This encodes CASRNPSGDDTGELFF.

The rearrangement joins TRBV6-5 to TRBJ1-5; the D is unclear. Between the trimmed V and J ends, which lost 6 bases and 6 bases, there was a span of 12 bases. Germline loops: CDR1 MNHEY, CDR2 SVGAGI. The CDR3 is 13 amino acids. The CDR3 region is CASSLQQGQPQHF. In DNA, the CDR3 is TGTGCCAGCAGCCTACAGCAAGGTCAGCCCCAGCATTTT.

J is TRBJ2-1 and V is TRBV7-9; possibly TRBD1 for D (5 bases). Germline V lookup: CDR1 SEHNR, CDR2 FQNEAQ (reference sequence). V lost 1 base to trimming and J lost 9 bases, with 13 bases between them. The CDR3 extends over 14 amino acids. The CDR3 sequence is CASSLVYRGSEQFF. The CDR3 DNA reads TGTGCCAGCAGCTTAGTTTATAGGGGATCTGAGCAGTTCTTC.

This chain uses TRBV10-3 with TRBJ2-2; the D gene is possibly TRBD1 (6 bases). The CDR3 loop spans 15 amino acids. V was trimmed by 2 bases and J by 1 base, leaving 8 bases between them. Germline assignment: CDR1 ENHRY and CDR2 SYGVKD. The CDR3 sequence is CAISEKGQNTGELFF. The CDR3 bases are TGTGCCATCAGTGAGAAGGGACAGAACACCGGGGAGCTGTTTTTT.

Of note for this clonotype: At one end, the junction sequence differs from germline, possibly due to a read error. The chain links TRBV4-1 to TRBJ2-2; either TRBD1 or TRBD2 may supply D (6 bases each). Germline V CDR1 and CDR2: MGHRA, YSYEKL. The CDR3 has 15 residues. In nucleotides, the CDR3 is TGCGCCAGCAGCCAACCAGGCAGGGGCACCGGGGGGCTGTTTTTT. Its protein product is CASSQPGRGTGGLFF.

There are a few counts of this clonotype. This chain connects TRBV7-9 to TRBJ1-1; the D gene is possibly TRBD1 (6 bases). Trimming stripped 0 bases from V and 1 base from J, with 12 bases between. The CDR3 has 16 amino acids. Germline CDR1 SEHNR, CDR2 FQNEAQ (reference sequence). The CDR3 is CASSLAQGRGNTEAFF. CDR3 nucleotide sequence: TGTGCCAGCAGCTTAGCCCAGGGGCGAGGGAACACTGAAGCTTTCTTT.

On this clonotype itself: Compared with germline, one end of the junction differs, possibly owing to a read error. V and J are TRBV6-5 and TRBJ2-3; 8 bases align to TRBD2. The CDR3 spans 16 residues. Germline V gene data show CDR1 as MNHEY and CDR2 as SVGAGI. CDR3 DNA: TGTGCCAGCAGTTACTCGGCGGGGGGCAGCATAGATACGCAGTATTTT. Translating it yields CASSYSAGGSIDTQYF.

This chain links TRBV11-2 with TRBJ1-2; D remains ambiguous. This CDR3 contains 17 residues. Trimming shortened V by 4 bases and J by 0 bases, and 18 bases separated the two germline ends. Germline V gene lookup returns CDR1 SGHAT and CDR2 FQNNGV. CDR3 nucleotide sequence: TGTGCCAGCAGCTCCTCAACCCGTGGAGGGTCTAACTATGGCTACACCTTC. Its translation is CASSSSTRGGSNYGYTF.

For the CDR3, the DNA is TGCAGTGCCCTTGACACCGCCTCCAATCAGCCCCAGCATTTT. It yields the protein CSALDTASNQPQHF. The chain joins TRBV20-1 to TRBJ1-5; the D is unclear. The ends were cut back, 6 bases at V and 3 bases at J, with 15 bases in the middle. This CDR3 region has 14 residues. CDR1 DFQATT and CDR2 SNEGSKA come from the germline V gene (reference sequence).

The J gene is TRBJ1-2, the V gene TRBV2; D call uncertain. CDR3 length equals 13 residues. Germline-derived CDR1 and CDR2 are SNHLY and FYNNEI. Trimming stripped 0 bases from V and 6 bases from J, with 8 bases between. The CDR3 sequence: CASSEARAHGYTF. The CDR3 coding sequence is TGTGCCAGCAGTGAAGCCCGGGCCCATGGCTACACCTTC.

In its sample, this clonotype was seen a few times. J is TRBJ2-1 and V is TRBV9, with TRBD2 identical over 10 bases. Germline-derived CDR1 and CDR2 are SGDLS and YYNGEE. V lost 4 bases, J lost 9 bases, and 16 bases stayed unmatched. There are 17 residues in the CDR3. The CDR3 region is CASSPASSGGRPGEQFF. CDR3 nucleotides: TGTGCCAGCAGCCCAGCATCTAGCGGGGGCCGTCCCGGTGAGCAGTTCTTC.

The genes are TRBV6-1 and TRBJ1-5; D remains unclear. The germline V gene encodes CDR1 MNHNS and CDR2 SASEGT. The CDR3 totals 14 residues. Trimming took off 4 bases at V and 4 bases at J, with 11 bases between the two ends. The CDR3 reads CASSGPAGNQPQHF. The CDR3 nucleotides read TGTGCCAGCAGTGGCCCAGCGGGGAATCAGCCCCAGCATTTT.

The chain employs TRBV5-5 and TRBJ2-6; D ambiguous. The V gene's germline CDR1 is SGHKS and CDR2 YYEKEE (reference sequence). V dropped 0 bases and J dropped 7 bases, with 8 bases sitting between them. The CDR3 consists of 14 residues. The CDR3 region has the DNA TGTGCCAGCAGCTTGGGATACGGAGCCAACGTCCTGACTTTC. It codes for CASSLGYGANVLTF.